The sequence of this T cell receptor (beta chain) was determined in a study of T cells expressing NK-cell markers. Study in general: Within the sequenced cohort of eight donors, seven exhibited HCMV seropositivity and one was seronegative.

Libraries used 5'RACE template switching adding universal primer site and UMIs. TCRdb re-analyzed the 5' RACE reads; it lists each CDR3 protein once, without DNA. The listing records about 380,000 distinct CDR3 sequences. The CDR3 extends over 15 amino acids. Study results and caveats: In several donors, dominant CD3+CD56+NKG2C+ clones formed about 1.0-7.5% of CD8+ cells. Whether the expanded NKG2C+ T cell clones recognized HCMV remained unclear.

On this clonotype itself: Antigen: not known.

This receptor was identified in a man aged 18-69 years in good health. The V call is TRBV12-3 or TRBV12-4, the J call TRBJ2-7; no DNA is available, so the TRBD1 call from TCRdb remains unchecked. The material sequenced was blood T cells: a sorted CD56 or NKG2C T cell subset, CD4+ or CD8+ T cells, or bulk PBMC T cells (not recorded which). CDR3 protein: CASNRGPTSSYEQYF.